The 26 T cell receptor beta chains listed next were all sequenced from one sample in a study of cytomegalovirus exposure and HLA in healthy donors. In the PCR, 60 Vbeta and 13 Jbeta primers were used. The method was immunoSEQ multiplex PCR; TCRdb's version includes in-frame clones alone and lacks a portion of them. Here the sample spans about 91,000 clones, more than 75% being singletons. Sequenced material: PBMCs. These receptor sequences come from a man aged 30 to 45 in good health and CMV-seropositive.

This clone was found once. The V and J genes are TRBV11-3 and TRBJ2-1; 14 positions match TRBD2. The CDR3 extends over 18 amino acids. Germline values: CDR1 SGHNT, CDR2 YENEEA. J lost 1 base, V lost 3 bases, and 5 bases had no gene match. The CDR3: CASSLGLAGVSSYNEQFF. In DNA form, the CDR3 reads TGTGCCAGCAGCTTGGGACTAGCGGGAGTTTCATCCTACAATGAGCAGTTCTTC.

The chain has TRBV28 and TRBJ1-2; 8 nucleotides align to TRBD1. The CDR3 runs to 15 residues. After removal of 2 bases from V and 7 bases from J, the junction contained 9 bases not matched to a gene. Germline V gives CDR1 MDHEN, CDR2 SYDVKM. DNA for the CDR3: TGTGCCAGCAGTTTACCTCCCGGACAGGGAGGTGGCTACACCTTC. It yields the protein CASSLPPGQGGGYTF.

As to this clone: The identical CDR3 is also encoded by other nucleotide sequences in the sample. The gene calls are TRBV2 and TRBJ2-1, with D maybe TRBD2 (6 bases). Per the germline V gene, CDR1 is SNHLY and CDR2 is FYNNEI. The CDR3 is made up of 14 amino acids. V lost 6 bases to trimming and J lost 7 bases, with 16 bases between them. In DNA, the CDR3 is TGTGCCAGCAGGGGATTAGCGGTGGCGAATGAGCAGTTCTTC. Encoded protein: CASRGLAVANEQFF.

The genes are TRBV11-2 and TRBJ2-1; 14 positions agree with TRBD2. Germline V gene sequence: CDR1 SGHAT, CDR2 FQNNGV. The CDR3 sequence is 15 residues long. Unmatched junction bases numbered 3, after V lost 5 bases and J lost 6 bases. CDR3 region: CASSLGLAGGNEQFF. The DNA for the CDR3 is TGTGCCAGCAGCCTCGGACTAGCGGGGGGCAATGAGCAGTTCTTC.

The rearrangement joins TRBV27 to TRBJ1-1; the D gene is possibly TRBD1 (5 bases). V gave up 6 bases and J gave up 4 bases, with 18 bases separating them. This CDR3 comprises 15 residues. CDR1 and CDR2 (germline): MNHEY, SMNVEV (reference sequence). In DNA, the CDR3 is TGTGCCAGCAGGGACATTAGCCGGATGGTCACTGAAGCTTTCTTT. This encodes CASRDISRMVTEAFF.

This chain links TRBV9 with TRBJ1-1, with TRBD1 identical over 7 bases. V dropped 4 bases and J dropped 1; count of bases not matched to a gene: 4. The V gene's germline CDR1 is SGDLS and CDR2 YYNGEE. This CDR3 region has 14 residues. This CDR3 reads CASSPRQGNTEAFF. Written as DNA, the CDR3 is TGTGCCAGCAGCCCGAGACAGGGGAACACTGAAGCTTTCTTT.

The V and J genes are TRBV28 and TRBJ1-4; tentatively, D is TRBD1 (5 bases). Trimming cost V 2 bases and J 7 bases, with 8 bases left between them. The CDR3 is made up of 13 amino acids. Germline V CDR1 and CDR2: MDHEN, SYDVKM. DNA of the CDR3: TGTGCCAGCAGTTTAGTGGGGCCTGAAAAACTGTTTTTT. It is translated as CASSLVGPEKLFF.

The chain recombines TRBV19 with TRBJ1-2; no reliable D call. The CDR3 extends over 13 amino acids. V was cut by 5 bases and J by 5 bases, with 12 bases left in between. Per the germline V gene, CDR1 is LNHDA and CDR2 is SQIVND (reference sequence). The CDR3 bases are TGTGCCAGTAGTCCCTCAACCCGGTATGGCTACACCTTC. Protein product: CASSPSTRYGYTF.

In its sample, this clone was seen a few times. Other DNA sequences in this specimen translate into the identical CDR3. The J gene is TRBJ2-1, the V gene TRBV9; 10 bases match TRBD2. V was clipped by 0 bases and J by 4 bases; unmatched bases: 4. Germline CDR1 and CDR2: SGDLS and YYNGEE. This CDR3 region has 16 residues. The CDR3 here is CASSVASGRAYNEQFF. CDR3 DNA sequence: TGTGCCAGCAGCGTAGCGAGCGGGAGGGCATACAATGAGCAGTTCTTC.

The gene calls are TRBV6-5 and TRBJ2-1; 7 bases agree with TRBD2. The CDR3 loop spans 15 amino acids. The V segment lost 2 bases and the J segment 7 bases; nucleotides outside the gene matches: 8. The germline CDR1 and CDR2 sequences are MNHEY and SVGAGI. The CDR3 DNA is TGTGCCAGCAGTTACAGACCTAGCGGAAGAAATGAGCAGTTCTTC. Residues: CASSYRPSGRNEQFF.

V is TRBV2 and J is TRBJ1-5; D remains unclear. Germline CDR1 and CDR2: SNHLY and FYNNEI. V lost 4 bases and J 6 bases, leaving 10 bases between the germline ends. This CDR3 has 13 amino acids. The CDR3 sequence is CASSGPGSQPQHF. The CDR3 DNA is TGTGCCAGCAGTGGGCCGGGTTCTCAGCCCCAGCATTTT.

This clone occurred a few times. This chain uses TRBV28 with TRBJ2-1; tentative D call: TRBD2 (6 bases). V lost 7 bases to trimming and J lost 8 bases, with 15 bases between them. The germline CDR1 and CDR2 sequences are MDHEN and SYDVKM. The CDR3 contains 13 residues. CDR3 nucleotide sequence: TGTGCCAGCACGGGAGTAAATGGCGATGAGCAGTTCTTC. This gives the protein CASTGVNGDEQFF.

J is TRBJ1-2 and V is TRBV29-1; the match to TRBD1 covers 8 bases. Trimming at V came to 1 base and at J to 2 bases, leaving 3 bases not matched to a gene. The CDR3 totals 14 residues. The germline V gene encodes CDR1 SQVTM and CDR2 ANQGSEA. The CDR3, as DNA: TGCAGCGTTGAAGGATACAGGGGGAACTATGGCTACACCTTC. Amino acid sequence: CSVEGYRGNYGYTF. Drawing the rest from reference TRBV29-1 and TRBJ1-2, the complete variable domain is SAVISQKPSRDICQRGTSLTIQCQVDSQVTMMFWYRQQPGQSLTLIATANQGSEATYESGFVIDKFPISRPNLTFSTLTVSNMSPEDSSIYLCSVEGYRGNYGYTFGSGTRLTVV.

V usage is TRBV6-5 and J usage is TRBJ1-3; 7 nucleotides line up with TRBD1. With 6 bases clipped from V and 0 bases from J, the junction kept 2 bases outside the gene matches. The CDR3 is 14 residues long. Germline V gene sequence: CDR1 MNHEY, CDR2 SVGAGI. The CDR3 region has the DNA TGTGCCAGCAGCAGGGGGATCTCTGGAAACACCATATATTTT. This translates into CASSRGISGNTIYF.

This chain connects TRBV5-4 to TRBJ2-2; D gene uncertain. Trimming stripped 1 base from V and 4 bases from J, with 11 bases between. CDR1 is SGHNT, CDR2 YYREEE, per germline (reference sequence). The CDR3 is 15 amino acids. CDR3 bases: TGTGCCAGCAGCTTGAGCCAGGCCCGCACCGGGGAGCTGTTTTTT. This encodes CASSLSQARTGELFF. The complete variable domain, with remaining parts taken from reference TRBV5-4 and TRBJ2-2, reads ETGVTQSPTHLIKTRGQQVTLRCSSQSGHNTVSWYQQALGQGPQFIFQYYREEENGRGNFPPRFSGLQFPNYSSELNVNALELDDSALYLCASSLSQARTGELFFGEGSRLTVL.

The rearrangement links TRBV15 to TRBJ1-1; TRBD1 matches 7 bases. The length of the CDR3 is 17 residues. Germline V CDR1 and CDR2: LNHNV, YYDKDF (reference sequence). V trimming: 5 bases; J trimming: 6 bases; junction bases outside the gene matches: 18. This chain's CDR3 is CATSPHRGPKAIAEAFF. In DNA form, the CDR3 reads TGTGCCACCAGCCCCCACAGGGGACCGAAGGCGATCGCTGAAGCTTTCTTT.

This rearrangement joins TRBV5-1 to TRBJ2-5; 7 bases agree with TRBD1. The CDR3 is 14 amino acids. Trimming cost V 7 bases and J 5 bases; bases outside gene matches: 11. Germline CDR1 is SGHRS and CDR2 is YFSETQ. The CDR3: CASFVTGQWETQYF. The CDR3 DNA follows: TGCGCCAGCTTTGTGACAGGGCAATGGGAGACCCAGTACTTC. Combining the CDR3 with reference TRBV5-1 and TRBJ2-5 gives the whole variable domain KAGVTQTPRYLIKTRGQQVTLSCSPISGHRSVSWYQQTPGQGLQFLFEYFSETQRNKGNFPGRFSGRQFSNSRSEMNVSTLELGDSALYLCASFVTGQWETQYFGPGTRLLVL.

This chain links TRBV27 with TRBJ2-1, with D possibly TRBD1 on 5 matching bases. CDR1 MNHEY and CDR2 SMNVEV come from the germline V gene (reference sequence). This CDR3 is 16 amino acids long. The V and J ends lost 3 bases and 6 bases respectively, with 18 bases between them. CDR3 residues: CASSFIQGAFSNEQFF. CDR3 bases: TGTGCCAGCAGTTTCATTCAGGGCGCCTTCTCCAATGAGCAGTTCTTC.

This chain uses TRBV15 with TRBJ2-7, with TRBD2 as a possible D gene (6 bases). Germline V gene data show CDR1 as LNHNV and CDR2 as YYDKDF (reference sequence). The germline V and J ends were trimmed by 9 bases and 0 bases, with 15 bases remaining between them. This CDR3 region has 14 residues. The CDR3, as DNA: TGTGCCACGGGAAATGGGGGGAACTCCTACGAGCAGTACTTC. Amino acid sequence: CATGNGGNSYEQYF.

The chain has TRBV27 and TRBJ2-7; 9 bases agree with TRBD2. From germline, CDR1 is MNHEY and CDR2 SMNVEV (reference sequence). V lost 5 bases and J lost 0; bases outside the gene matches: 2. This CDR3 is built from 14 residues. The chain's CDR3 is CASSPGLASYEQYF. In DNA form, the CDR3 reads TGTGCCAGCAGTCCGGGACTAGCCTCCTACGAGCAGTACTTC.

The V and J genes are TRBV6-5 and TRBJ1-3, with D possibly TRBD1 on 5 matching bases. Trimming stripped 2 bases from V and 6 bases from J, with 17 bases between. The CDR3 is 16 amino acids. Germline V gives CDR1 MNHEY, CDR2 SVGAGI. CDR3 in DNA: TGTGCCAGCAGTTACGACGACAGAGGTTACGAAAACACCATATATTTT. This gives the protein CASSYDDRGYENTIYF.

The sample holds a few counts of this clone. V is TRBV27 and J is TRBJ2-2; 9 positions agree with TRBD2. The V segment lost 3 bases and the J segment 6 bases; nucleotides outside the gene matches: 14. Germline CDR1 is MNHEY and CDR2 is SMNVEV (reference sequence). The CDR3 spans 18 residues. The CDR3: CASSFFGGRATPAGELFF. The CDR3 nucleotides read TGTGCCAGCAGTTTTTTTGGCGGGAGGGCCACGCCCGCCGGGGAGCTGTTTTTT.

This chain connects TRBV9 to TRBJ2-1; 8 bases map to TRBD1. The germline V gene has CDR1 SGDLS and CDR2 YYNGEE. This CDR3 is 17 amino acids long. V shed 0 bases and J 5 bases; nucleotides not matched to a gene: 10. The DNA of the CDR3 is TGTGCCAGCAGCGTAGTGTCAGGGGGCCTCCAAGACAATGAGCAGTTCTTC. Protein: CASSVVSGGLQDNEQFF.

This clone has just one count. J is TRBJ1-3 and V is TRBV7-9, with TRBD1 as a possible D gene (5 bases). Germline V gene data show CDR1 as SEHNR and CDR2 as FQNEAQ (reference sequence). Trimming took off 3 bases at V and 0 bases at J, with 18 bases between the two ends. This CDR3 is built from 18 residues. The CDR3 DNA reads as TGTGCCAGCAGCTTCTTCGTAGGGGATGGGCTCTCTGGAAACACCATATATTTT. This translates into CASSFFVGDGLSGNTIYF.

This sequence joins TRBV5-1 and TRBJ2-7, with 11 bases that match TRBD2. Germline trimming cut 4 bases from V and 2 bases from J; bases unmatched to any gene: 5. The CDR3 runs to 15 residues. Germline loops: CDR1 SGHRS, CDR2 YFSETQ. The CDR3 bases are TGCGCCAGCAGCCCAGGACTAGCGGGCCCCTACGAGCAGTACTTC. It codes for CASSPGLAGPYEQYF.

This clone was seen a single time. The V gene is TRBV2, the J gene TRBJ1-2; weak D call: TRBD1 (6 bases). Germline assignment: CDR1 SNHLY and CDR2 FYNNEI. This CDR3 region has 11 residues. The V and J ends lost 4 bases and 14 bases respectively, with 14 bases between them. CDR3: CASSARTGKTF. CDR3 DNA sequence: TGTGCCAGCAGTGCTAGAACAGGGAAGACCTTC. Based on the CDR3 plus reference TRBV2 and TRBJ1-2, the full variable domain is EPEVTQTPSHQVTQMGQEVILRCVPISNHLYFYWYRQILGQKVEFLVSFYNNEISEKSEIFDDQFSVERPDGSNFTLKIRSTKLEDSAMYFCASSARTGKTFGSGTRLTVV.